This T cell receptor beta chain appears in the sequencing data of a study of T cell repertoires in cytomegalovirus infection. On this clonotype: Its antigen is undetermined.

MiXCR, applied by TCRdb to the reads, yields one record per CDR3 protein. The sample has around 500,000 distinct CDR3 sequences, roughly 42% seen once. This clonotype was sampled from a human donor in good health (CMV status not recorded). Some clones in this sample may be carry-over from other donors' samples. The sequencing used cultured PBMCs, collected from culture after CMV antigen stimulation.

The CDR3 nucleotides read TGTGCCAGCAGATCGGACAGGGTGTTAATGAACACTGAAGCTTTCTTT. Translation: CASRSDRVLMNTEAFF. The V gene is TRBV27, the J gene TRBJ1-1, with 8 positions matching TRBD1. The CDR3 is 16 amino acids. J gave up 0 bases and V 6 bases, and 9 bases lay outside the gene matches. Germline CDR1 and CDR2: MNHEY and SMNVEV (reference sequence).